One and the same sample provided the 25 T cell receptor beta chains below, sequenced in a study of T cell responses to AZD1222 COVID-19 vaccine. Assay: immunoSEQ multiplex PCR; the TCRdb copy retains only in-frame clones and omits some. The sample consists of 150,000 or so clones, roughly 90% of them appearing once. This specimen consisted of peripheral blood, obtained on day 0 of AZD1222 vaccination. The receptors come from an adult in good health.

The chain couples TRBV7-2 to TRBJ1-1; 8 positions agree with TRBD1. The length of the CDR3 is 14 residues. Germline loops: CDR1 SGHTA, CDR2 FQGNSA. V was pared by 2 bases and J by 5 bases, with 4 bases of the junction left unmatched. CDR3 sequence reads: CASSLNRGKTEAFF. In DNA, the CDR3 is TGTGCCAGCAGCTTAAACAGGGGGAAGACTGAAGCTTTCTTT. Full variable domain (remainder filled in from reference TRBV7-2 and TRBJ1-1): GAGVSQSPSNKVTEKGKDVELRCDPISGHTALYWYRQSLGQGLEFLIYFQGNSAPDKSGLPSDRFSAERTGGSVSTLTIQRTQQEDSAVYLCASSLNRGKTEAFFGQGTRLTVV.

The chain combines TRBV10-3 with TRBJ1-1, with TRBD1 matching over 9 bases. Germline V gene lookup returns CDR1 ENHRY and CDR2 SYGVKD. The CDR3 spans 15 residues. Trimming took 1 base from V and 1 from J; bases not matched to a gene: 1. The CDR3 sequence: CAISELDRGNTEAFF. The CDR3, as DNA: TGTGCCATCAGTGAGTTGGACAGGGGGAACACTGAAGCTTTCTTT.

The chain couples TRBV21-1 to TRBJ2-2; TRBD1, the table's D call, lacks a check against the DNA. TRBV21-1 counts as a pseudogene. This CDR3 spans 16 amino acids. CDR3 region: CASSRRDRGHTGELFF. Here the CDR3 DNA reads TGTGCCAGCAGCCGACGGGACAGGGGCCACACCGGGGAGCTGTTTTTT.

The chain joins TRBV6-4 to TRBJ1-2; D is unresolved. CDR1 and CDR2 (germline): MRHNA, SNTAGT. With 0 bases removed from V and 7 bases from J, the gap between germline ends came to 6 bases. The CDR3 extends over 12 amino acids. CDR3 nucleotide sequence: TGTGCCAGCAGTGACTCTACAACTGGCTACACCTTC. It translates to CASSDSTTGYTF.

This rearrangement joins TRBV7-8 to TRBJ2-1; D unresolved. This CDR3 region has 15 residues. The germline CDR1 and CDR2 sequences are SGHVS and FQNEAQ. V lost 0 bases, J lost 3 bases, and 9 bases lay in between. Here the CDR3 reads CASSLASLNYNEQFF. The CDR3 DNA follows: TGTGCCAGCAGCTTAGCGAGTCTTAACTACAATGAGCAGTTCTTC. The full variable domain, rest sourced from reference TRBV7-8 and TRBJ2-1, is GAGVSQSPRYKVAKRGQDVALRCDPISGHVSLFWYQQALGQGPEFLTYFQNEAQLDKSGLPSDRFFAERPEGSVSTLKIQRTQQEDSAVYLCASSLASLNYNEQFFGPGTRLTVL.

A word on this clone: One end of the junction varies from germline; a read error may be responsible. V gene TRBV7-8 combines with J gene TRBJ1-5, with no clear D. The CDR3 totals 16 residues. CDR1 SGHVS and CDR2 FQNEAQ come from the germline V gene. The CDR3 DNA reads TGTGCCAGCAGCTCAACGAGGGCGTTGGAGGATCAGCCCCGGCATTTT. This gives the protein CASSSTRALEDQPRHF.

This rearrangement joins TRBV18 to TRBJ1-6; D remains ambiguous. The ends were cut back, 0 bases at V and 12 bases at J, with 6 bases in the middle. The CDR3 consists of 12 residues. In germline, CDR1 is KGHSH, CDR2 LQKENI. The CDR3 DNA reads as TGTGCCAGCTCACCACCCGGGAGACCCCTCCACTTT. Translation gives CASSPPGRPLHF.

In nucleotides, the CDR3 is TGTGCCAGCAGCTTGGCCAGGGGGGGTACTAACAATGAGCAGTTCTTC. It encodes CASSLARGGTNNEQFF. This rearrangement joins TRBV5-4 to TRBJ2-1; tentatively, D is TRBD1 or TRBD2 (7 bases each). The length of the CDR3 is 16 residues. CDR1 SGHNT and CDR2 YYREEE come from the germline V gene (reference sequence). The germline V and J ends were trimmed by 0 bases and 5 bases, with 15 bases remaining between them.

The chain has TRBV2 and TRBJ2-3; TRBD2 agrees at 7 bases. Germline assignment: CDR1 SNHLY and CDR2 FYNNEI. CDR3 length: 13 amino acids. After removal of 5 bases from V and 8 bases from J, the junction contained 7 bases not matched to a gene. The CDR3 is CASSKLTGGTQYF. The DNA of the CDR3 is TGTGCCAGCAGTAAACTCACGGGAGGTACGCAGTATTTT. The full variable domain, rest sourced from reference TRBV2 and TRBJ2-3, is EPEVTQTPSHQVTQMGQEVILRCVPISNHLYFYWYRQILGQKVEFLVSFYNNEISEKSEIFDDQFSVERPDGSNFTLKIRSTKLEDSAMYFCASSKLTGGTQYFGPGTRLTVL.

This sequence joins TRBV7-3 and TRBJ2-1; a weak D match, TRBD1 (6 bases). Trimming took 4 bases from V and 7 from J, leaving 11 bases between them. The CDR3 has 13 amino acids. Germline values: CDR1 SGHTA, CDR2 FQGTGA. The CDR3 sequence: CASSSHRENEQFF. DNA of the CDR3: TGTGCCAGCAGCTCCCACAGGGAGAATGAGCAGTTCTTC.

This clone is a singleton in its sample. The chain employs TRBV23-1 and TRBJ2-7; TRBD1 matches 11 bases. TRBV23-1 is assigned to the ORF class and has an uncertain function. The CDR3 sequence is 15 residues long. V lost 3 bases to trimming and J lost 6 bases; unmatched junction nucleotides: 7. CDR3 protein: CASSHCRDRGSEQYF. Here the CDR3 DNA reads TGCGCCAGCAGTCACTGCCGGGACAGGGGGAGCGAGCAGTACTTC.

A word on this clone: At one end, the junction sequence differs from germline, possibly due to a read error. This rearrangement joins TRBV18 to TRBJ1-6; TRBD1 is a possible D gene (6 bases). Germline V gene data show CDR1 as KGHSH and CDR2 as LQKENI. CDR3 size: 15 residues. Written as DNA, the CDR3 is TGTGCCAGCTCCCCACCCCGGGGGGCAGGGTCACCCCTCCACTTT. Protein: CASSPPRGAGSPLHF. Full variable domain (outside the CDR3, taken from reference TRBV18 and TRBJ1-6): NAGVMQNPRHLVRRRGQEARLRCSPMKGHSHVYWYRQLPEEGLKFMVYLQKENIIDESGMPKERFSAEFPKEGPSILRIQQVVRGDSAAYFCASSPPRGAGSPLHFGNGTRLTVT.

The chain recombines TRBV6-5 with TRBJ1-2; 7 nucleotides line up with TRBD1. The ends lost 0 bases at V and 1 base at J; junction bases unmatched: 2. Germline assignment: CDR1 MNHEY and CDR2 SVGAGI. The CDR3 covers 15 residues. DNA for the CDR3: TGTGCCAGCAGTTACTCCAACAGGGGTAACTATGGCTACACCTTC. Translation: CASSYSNRGNYGYTF.

The chain combines TRBV28 with TRBJ1-2, with 7 positions matching TRBD1. The germline V gene encodes CDR1 MDHEN and CDR2 SYDVKM. The J segment lost 4 bases and the V segment lost 9 bases, leaving 5 bases of the junction unmatched. This CDR3 has 12 residues. The CDR3, as DNA: TGTGCCAGTACCGGGACAGCCTATGGCTACACCTTC. Encoded protein: CASTGTAYGYTF.

This chain uses TRBV6-5 with TRBJ1-3; 7 positions match TRBD1. Per the germline V gene, CDR1 is MNHEY and CDR2 is SVGAGI. With 6 bases clipped from V and 0 bases from J, the junction kept 5 bases outside the gene matches. The CDR3 is 15 residues long. The chain's CDR3 is CASRRDSSSGNTIYF. Here the CDR3 DNA reads TGTGCCAGCAGAAGGGACAGCTCCTCTGGAAACACCATATATTTT.

The CDR3 DNA follows: TGTGCCAGCTCACCAGACGTCCTAACTAATGAAAAACTGTTTTTT. Its translation is CASSPDVLTNEKLFF. This chain connects TRBV18 to TRBJ1-4; D call uncertain. The CDR3 is made up of 15 amino acids. Per germline, CDR1 KGHSH and CDR2 LQKENI. The V and J ends lost 2 bases and 1 base respectively, with 8 bases between them. Full variable domain (missing parts from reference TRBV18 and TRBJ1-4): NAGVMQNPRHLVRRRGQEARLRCSPMKGHSHVYWYRQLPEEGLKFMVYLQKENIIDESGMPKERFSAEFPKEGPSILRIQQVVRGDSAAYFCASSPDVLTNEKLFFGSGTQLSVL.

The genes are TRBV12-5 and TRBJ1-1, with TRBD1 matching over 9 bases. The junction had 7 bases not matched to a gene; V was cut back by 5 bases and J by 9 bases. Germline lookup yields CDR1 LGHNT and CDR2 FRNRAP. The CDR3 has 13 amino acids. The CDR3 coding sequence is TGTGCTAGTGGTCTAGGGACAGGGTTTCAAGCTTTCTTT. Translated: CASGLGTGFQAFF.

This clone was observed a handful of times. CDR3 sequence reads: CASSLRIGGETQYF. The CDR3 DNA sequence: TGTGCCAGCAGTCTAAGGATAGGGGGCGAGACCCAGTACTTC. The chain is built from TRBV7-6 and TRBJ2-5, with 7 bases lining up with TRBD1. V lost 6 bases and J lost 5; bases outside the gene matches: 9. The germline CDR1 and CDR2 sequences are SGHVS and FNYEAQ. CDR3 length: 14 amino acids.

The V and J genes are TRBV6-5 and TRBJ1-6; D is uncertain. The CDR3 has 14 residues. The V end lost 2 bases, the J end lost 2 bases, and 4 bases lay between the germline ends. Germline CDR1 reads MNHEY; CDR2 reads SVGAGI. In nucleotides, the CDR3 is TGTGCCAGCAGTTACGAGGCCTATAATTCACCCCTCCACTTT. It yields the protein CASSYEAYNSPLHF.

The rearrangement uses TRBV2 and TRBJ1-3; 8 bases fit TRBD1. The V gene's germline CDR1 is SNHLY and CDR2 FYNNEI. Trimming cost V 5 bases and J 4 bases; bases outside gene matches: 4. This CDR3 is 14 amino acids long. The DNA of the CDR3 is TGTGCCAGCAGTCGCTCAGGGGGCGGAAACACCATATATTTT. Its translation: CASSRSGGGNTIYF.

V usage is TRBV13 and J usage is TRBJ2-2; D remains ambiguous. The germline V gene has CDR1 PRHDT and CDR2 FYEKMQ (reference sequence). V was clipped by 5 bases and J by 0 bases, with 25 bases between them. The CDR3 consists of 20 residues. CDR3 sequence reads: CASSRAAVRLIPANTGELFF. CDR3 DNA: TGTGCCAGCAGCCGCGCCGCCGTACGGCTTATCCCCGCGAACACCGGGGAGCTGTTTTTT.

The chain is built from TRBV4-3 and TRBJ1-6, with D tentatively TRBD1 (5 bases). Germline-derived CDR1 and CDR2 are LGHNA and YSLEER. V was trimmed by 0 bases and J by 10 bases, leaving 13 bases between them. The CDR3 extends over 15 amino acids. The CDR3 spells CASSQDNGDYSPLHF. As DNA, the CDR3 is TGCGCCAGCAGCCAAGATAACGGGGACTACTCACCCCTCCACTTT.

The V gene is TRBV6-1, the J gene TRBJ2-1; 9 positions match TRBD2. CDR1 and CDR2 (germline): MNHNS, SASEGT. The CDR3 runs 17 residues. Germline trimming cut 4 bases from V and 2 bases from J; bases unmatched to any gene: 9. CDR3 region: CASSALLAGHTYNEQFF. In DNA, the CDR3 is TGTGCCAGCAGTGCCTTACTAGCGGGCCATACCTACAATGAGCAGTTCTTC.

This clone was seen once. This chain connects TRBV5-1 to TRBJ1-2; D gene ambiguous. Trimming took 0 bases from V and 4 from J, leaving 7 bases between them. Germline CDR1 and CDR2: SGHRS and YFSETQ. This CDR3 has 13 amino acids. CDR3 DNA sequence: TGCGCCAGCAGCTTGGAACAGTTCTATGGCTACACCTTC. Translating gives CASSLEQFYGYTF.

The J gene is TRBJ1-2, the V gene TRBV25-1; the D gene is possibly TRBD1 (6 bases). With 1 base removed from V and 4 bases from J, the gap between germline ends came to 16 bases. The CDR3 is made up of 16 amino acids. CDR1 and CDR2 (germline): MGHDK, SYGVNS. The CDR3 loop reads CASSEWGDRHGYGYTF. The CDR3 nucleotides are TGTGCCAGCAGTGAATGGGGCGACAGGCACGGCTATGGCTACACCTTC.